These T cell receptor beta chains were read from a single sample in a study of T cells in Graves' hyperthyroidism and ophthalmopathy. One entry per CDR3 protein results from TCRdb running MiXCR on the multiplex PCR reads. The sample records roughly 570,000 distinct CDR3 sequences, under 60% being singletons. Sequenced: peripheral blood or thyroid tissue (not recorded which). The receptors derive from a woman aged 18-35 years with Graves' hyperthyroidism. Both conserved end residues are part of each CDR3. The D gene is left open where the match is weak. The size entry is marked missing in some rows and otherwise reads once, few, many or a size class.

clone size: many; D gene: NA; J gene: TRBJ1-1; CDR3 length: 12; V gene: TRBV12-3/TRBV12-4; CDR3 protein: CASSITGREAFF; CDR3 DNA: TGTGCCAGCAGTATCACAGGGCGAGAAGCTTTCTTT
clone size: few; D gene: TRBD2; J gene: TRBJ2-7; CDR3 length: 19; V gene: TRBV6-6; CDR3 protein: CASSYSRQGGTSGPYEQYF; CDR3 DNA: TGTGCCAGCAGTTACTCGAGACAGGGAGGGACTAGCGGTCCCTACGAGCAGTACTTC
clone size: many; D gene: NA; J gene: TRBJ1-6; CDR3 length: 13; V gene: TRBV30; CDR3 protein: CAWSVNQDSPLHF; CDR3 DNA: TGTGCCTGGAGTGTAAATCAAGATTCACCCCTCCACTTT
clone size: many; D gene: NA; J gene: TRBJ2-3; CDR3 length: 13; V gene: TRBV29-1; CDR3 protein: CSADTRYTDTQYF; CDR3 DNA: TGCAGCGCCGACACAAGATACACAGATACGCAGTATTTT
clone size: few; D gene: NA; J gene: TRBJ2-3; CDR3 length: 14; V gene: TRBV7-2; CDR3 protein: CASSSDLIADTQYF; CDR3 DNA: TGTGCCAGCAGCTCCGACTTGATAGCAGATACGCAGTATTTT
clone size: NA; D gene: NA; J gene: TRBJ2-5; CDR3 length: 13; V gene: TRBV11-1; CDR3 protein: CASSSNSGEPQYF; CDR3 DNA: TGTGCCAGCAGCTCCAACAGTGGGGAGCCCCAGTACTTC
clone size: many; D gene: TRBD1; J gene: TRBJ1-2; CDR3 length: 16; V gene: TRBV12-3/TRBV12-4; CDR3 protein: CASTTNRDRTYYGYTF; CDR3 DNA: TGTGCCAGCACGACCAACCGGGACAGAACTTACTATGGCTACACCTTC
clone size: NA; D gene: NA; J gene: TRBJ1-2; CDR3 length: 13; V gene: TRBV3-1; CDR3 protein: CASSQDQRGGYTF; CDR3 DNA: TGTGCCAGCAGCCAAGATCAAAGGGGTGGCTACACCTTC
clone size: many; D gene: NA; J gene: TRBJ2-7; CDR3 length: 14; V gene: TRBV28; CDR3 protein: CASSFQIGPYEQYF; CDR3 DNA: TGTGCCAGCAGTTTCCAGATTGGGCCCTACGAGCAGTACTTC
clone size: once; D gene: NA; J gene: TRBJ1-2; CDR3 length: 15; V gene: TRBV2; CDR3 protein: CASNKFDRDHNGYTF; CDR3 DNA: TGTGCCAGTAATAAATTCGACCGGGATCACAATGGCTACACCTTC
clone size: NA; D gene: NA; J gene: TRBJ1-1; CDR3 length: 17; V gene: TRBV24-1; CDR3 protein: CATSDFGRGGLLTEAFF; CDR3 DNA: TGTGCCACCAGTGATTTTGGACGGGGGGGGCTATTGACTGAAGCTTTCTTT
clone size: many; D gene: TRBD2; J gene: TRBJ2-7; CDR3 length: 14; V gene: TRBV19; CDR3 protein: CATSGLAGGQVQYF; CDR3 DNA: TGTGCCACTTCCGGACTAGCGGGAGGGCAGGTGCAGTACTTC
clone size: many; D gene: NA; J gene: TRBJ1-2; CDR3 length: 13; V gene: TRBV7-3; CDR3 protein: CASSQTANYGYTF; CDR3 DNA: TGTGCCAGCAGCCAAACGGCTAACTATGGCTACACCTTC
clone size: NA; D gene: NA; J gene: TRBJ2-2; CDR3 length: 15; V gene: TRBV15; CDR3 protein: CATSHQSGGAGELFF; CDR3 DNA: TGTGCCACCAGCCATCAGTCCGGGGGCGCCGGGGAGCTGTTTTTT
clone size: once; D gene: TRBD1; J gene: TRBJ1-2; CDR3 length: 16; V gene: TRBV7-9; CDR3 protein: CASSPGTGGVGYGYTF; CDR3 DNA: TGTGCCAGCAGCCCCGGGACAGGGGGCGTCGGCTATGGCTACACCTTC
clone size: NA; D gene: NA; J gene: TRBJ1-2; CDR3 length: 13; V gene: TRBV2; CDR3 protein: CASRREANYGYTF; CDR3 DNA: TGTGCCAGCAGGAGGGAGGCTAACTATGGCTACACCTTC
clone size: many; D gene: TRBD2; J gene: TRBJ2-7; CDR3 length: 14; V gene: TRBV6-6; CDR3 protein: CASRGVAGSYEQYF; CDR3 DNA: TGTGCCAGCAGAGGGGTAGCGGGCTCCTACGAGCAGTACTTC
clone size: many; D gene: TRBD1; J gene: TRBJ2-7; CDR3 length: 15; V gene: TRBV7-9; CDR3 protein: CASSLVGQGAVEQYF; CDR3 DNA: TGTGCCAGCAGCTTAGTAGGTCAGGGGGCAGTCGAGCAGTACTTC
clone size: NA; D gene: TRBD2; J gene: TRBJ2-7; CDR3 length: 18; V gene: TRBV20-1; CDR3 protein: CSARVGLLAGVVSYKQYF; CDR3 DNA: TGCAGTGCTAGAGTGGGTTTACTAGCGGGAGTTGTGTCCTACAAGCAGTACTTC
clone size: few; D gene: NA; J gene: TRBJ1-1; CDR3 length: 12; V gene: TRBV10-3; CDR3 protein: CALGHANTEAFF; CDR3 DNA: TGTGCCCTGGGACACGCGAACACTGAAGCTTTCTTT
clone size: NA; D gene: TRBD2; J gene: TRBJ2-1; CDR3 length: 17; V gene: TRBV7-2; CDR3 protein: CASSLEPAGRSYNEQFF; CDR3 DNA: TGTGCCAGCAGCTTAGAACCAGCGGGGCGCTCCTACAATGAGCAGTTCTTC
clone size: many; D gene: NA; J gene: TRBJ2-2; CDR3 length: 15; V gene: TRBV5-1; CDR3 protein: CASSLVQRNTGELFF; CDR3 DNA: TGCGCCAGCAGCTTGGTCCAGCGGAACACCGGGGAGCTGTTTTTT
clone size: many; D gene: NA; J gene: TRBJ1-5; CDR3 length: 15; V gene: TRBV20-1; CDR3 protein: CSARDMRTYYQPQHF; CDR3 DNA: TGCAGTGCTAGAGATATGAGGACCTACTATCAGCCCCAGCATTTT
clone size: NA; D gene: NA; J gene: TRBJ2-2; CDR3 length: 12; V gene: TRBV7-8; CDR3 protein: CASSSWTGELFF; CDR3 DNA: TGTGCCAGCAGCTCCTGGACAGGGGAGCTGTTTTTT
clone size: many; D gene: NA; J gene: TRBJ1-2; CDR3 length: 14; V gene: TRBV12-5; CDR3 protein: CASGLTPQLYGYTF; CDR3 DNA: TGTGCTAGTGGTTTGACCCCGCAGCTCTATGGCTACACCTTC
clone size: NA; D gene: NA; J gene: TRBJ2-1; CDR3 length: 16; V gene: TRBV7-2; CDR3 protein: CASSLEVGGGRNEQFF; CDR3 DNA: TGTGCCAGCAGCTTAGAGGTGGGGGGCGGAAGGAATGAGCAGTTCTTC
clone size: once; D gene: TRBD1; J gene: TRBJ2-5; CDR3 length: 13; V gene: TRBV29-1; CDR3 protein: CSARQGGRETQYF; CDR3 DNA: TGCAGCGCTAGACAGGGGGGGCGGGAGACCCAGTACTTC
clone size: NA; D gene: TRBD1; J gene: TRBJ1-2; CDR3 length: 14; V gene: TRBV24-1; CDR3 protein: CAISPGTGAGAYTF; CDR3 DNA: TGTGCCATCTCTCCCGGAACAGGGGCCGGGGCCTACACCTTC
clone size: many; D gene: NA; J gene: TRBJ2-7; CDR3 length: 13; V gene: TRBV10-2; CDR3 protein: CASSVNADYEQYF; CDR3 DNA: TGCGCCAGCAGTGTCAATGCGGATTACGAGCAGTACTTC
clone size: many; D gene: NA; J gene: TRBJ1-2; CDR3 length: 14; V gene: TRBV7-2; CDR3 protein: CASSLDRWGYGYTF; CDR3 DNA: TGTGCCAGCAGCTTAGACAGGTGGGGCTATGGCTACACCTTC
clone size: NA; D gene: TRBD2; J gene: TRBJ2-3; CDR3 length: 15; V gene: TRBV7-2; CDR3 protein: CASSSIAGGPDAQYF; CDR3 DNA: TGTGCCAGCAGCTCAATAGCGGGAGGGCCAGATGCGCAGTATTTT
clone size: NA; D gene: NA; J gene: TRBJ1-1; CDR3 length: 11; V gene: TRBV29-1; CDR3 protein: CSVGVDTEAFF; CDR3 DNA: TGCAGCGTAGGGGTCGACACTGAAGCTTTCTTT
clone size: many; D gene: TRBD1; J gene: TRBJ1-1; CDR3 length: 17; V gene: TRBV9; CDR3 protein: CASSVAGGTGLNTEAFF; CDR3 DNA: TGTGCCAGCAGCGTAGCCGGGGGGACAGGTCTGAACACTGAAGCTTTCTTT
clone size: few; D gene: TRBD2; J gene: TRBJ2-3; CDR3 length: 16; V gene: TRBV24-1; CDR3 protein: CATSDLAGPSTDTQYF; CDR3 DNA: TGTGCCACCAGTGACCTAGCGGGGCCTAGCACAGATACGCAGTATTTT
clone size: many; D gene: TRBD1; J gene: TRBJ2-5; CDR3 length: 15; V gene: TRBV10-3; CDR3 protein: CAISRGDRGQGTQYF; CDR3 DNA: TGTGCCATCTCTAGGGGGGACAGGGGTCAAGGGACCCAGTACTTC
clone size: NA; D gene: TRBD2; J gene: TRBJ2-7; CDR3 length: 14; V gene: TRBV29-1; CDR3 protein: CSVEVAGEPYEQYF; CDR3 DNA: TGCAGCGTTGAAGTAGCGGGGGAACCCTACGAGCAGTACTTC
clone size: NA; D gene: NA; J gene: TRBJ1-5; CDR3 length: 11; V gene: TRBV29-1; CDR3 protein: CSLSWDQPQHF; CDR3 DNA: TGCAGCTTATCGTGGGATCAGCCCCAGCATTTT
clone size: NA; D gene: TRBD1; J gene: TRBJ1-1; CDR3 length: 15; V gene: TRBV29-1; CDR3 protein: CSGLTGGNMNTEAFF; CDR3 DNA: TGCAGCGGATTGACAGGGGGAAATATGAACACTGAAGCTTTCTTT
clone size: NA; D gene: TRBD2; J gene: TRBJ2-5; CDR3 length: 15; V gene: TRBV4-3; CDR3 protein: CASSQTSGIRETQYF; CDR3 DNA: TGCGCCAGCAGCCAGACTAGCGGGATTCGGGAGACCCAGTACTTC
clone size: many; D gene: NA; J gene: TRBJ2-2; CDR3 length: 14; V gene: TRBV20-1; CDR3 protein: CSARGGRYTGELFF; CDR3 DNA: TGCAGTGCTAGAGGGGGACGGTACACCGGGGAGCTGTTTTTT
clone size: NA; D gene: NA; J gene: TRBJ1-6; CDR3 length: 11; V gene: TRBV7-2; CDR3 protein: CASSLDTALHF; CDR3 DNA: TGTGCCAGCAGCTTAGATACGGCCCTCCACTTT
clone size: NA; D gene: NA; J gene: TRBJ2-2; CDR3 length: 12; V gene: TRBV7-3; CDR3 protein: CASSPNTEELFF; CDR3 DNA: TGTGCCAGCAGTCCAAACACCGAGGAGCTGTTTTTT
clone size: NA; D gene: TRBD1; J gene: TRBJ1-1; CDR3 length: 14; V gene: TRBV18; CDR3 protein: CASSPGGSVTEAFF; CDR3 DNA: TGTGCCAGCTCCCCAGGGGGCTCTGTCACTGAAGCTTTCTTT
clone size: many; D gene: NA; J gene: TRBJ1-3; CDR3 length: 13; V gene: TRBV29-1; CDR3 protein: CSVDGGIGNTIYF; CDR3 DNA: TGCAGCGTTGATGGGGGGATAGGAAACACCATATATTTT
clone size: NA; D gene: TRBD2; J gene: TRBJ2-7; CDR3 length: 16; V gene: TRBV2; CDR3 protein: CASRSGTSGRAYEQYF; CDR3 DNA: TGTGCCAGCAGATCCGGGACTAGCGGGAGGGCCTACGAGCAGTACTTC
clone size: many; D gene: NA; J gene: TRBJ1-6; CDR3 length: 16; V gene: TRBV19; CDR3 protein: CASSRRTSSYNSPLHF; CDR3 DNA: TGTGCCAGTAGTAGGCGGACGAGCTCCTATAATTCACCCCTCCACTTT
clone size: few; D gene: TRBD1; J gene: TRBJ1-6; CDR3 length: 18; V gene: TRBV5-1; CDR3 protein: CASRSGTAPSKYNSPLHF; CDR3 DNA: TGCGCCAGCAGGTCCGGGACAGCCCCATCAAAATATAATTCACCCCTCCACTTT
clone size: NA; D gene: NA; J gene: TRBJ1-5; CDR3 length: 15; V gene: TRBV19; CDR3 protein: CASSIQEGSNQPQHF; CDR3 DNA: TGTGCCAGTAGTATACAGGAGGGTAGCAATCAGCCCCAGCATTTT
clone size: many; D gene: NA; J gene: TRBJ1-2; CDR3 length: 16; V gene: TRBV19; CDR3 protein: CASSINGQTSTYGYTF; CDR3 DNA: TGTGCCAGTAGTATAAATGGGCAGACAAGCACGTATGGCTACACCTTC
clone size: NA; D gene: NA; J gene: TRBJ2-3; CDR3 length: 15; V gene: TRBV5-1; CDR3 protein: CASSLETGRTDTQYF; CDR3 DNA: TGCGCCAGCAGCTTGGAGACTGGGCGCACAGATACGCAGTATTTT
clone size: NA; D gene: NA; J gene: TRBJ1-5; CDR3 length: 13; V gene: TRBV20-1; CDR3 protein: CSAREGEGEPQHF; CDR3 DNA: TGCAGTGCTAGAGAGGGGGAGGGAGAGCCCCAGCATTTT
clone size: once; D gene: NA; J gene: TRBJ2-7; CDR3 length: 14; V gene: TRBV20-1; CDR3 protein: CSASRQAITYEQYF; CDR3 DNA: TGCAGTGCTAGCCGACAGGCTATCACCTACGAGCAGTACTTC
clone size: many; D gene: NA; J gene: TRBJ2-5; CDR3 length: 15; V gene: TRBV11-1; CDR3 protein: CASSLAGGMRETQYF; CDR3 DNA: TGTGCCAGCAGCTTAGCTGGGGGCATGAGAGAGACCCAGTACTTC
clone size: NA; D gene: NA; J gene: TRBJ1-2; CDR3 length: 13; V gene: TRBV7-9; CDR3 protein: CASSLAETYGYTF; CDR3 DNA: TGTGCCAGCAGTTTAGCAGAAACTTATGGCTACACCTTC
clone size: NA; D gene: TRBD1; J gene: TRBJ2-5; CDR3 length: 17; V gene: TRBV6-6; CDR3 protein: CASSYLGQGAPIETQYF; CDR3 DNA: TGTGCCAGCAGTTACTTAGGACAGGGGGCGCCCATAGAGACCCAGTACTTC
clone size: many; D gene: TRBD1; J gene: TRBJ1-1; CDR3 length: 15; V gene: TRBV29-1; CDR3 protein: CSVRVRTGMNTEAFF; CDR3 DNA: TGCAGCGTTCGTGTAAGGACAGGGATGAACACTGAAGCTTTCTTT
clone size: few; D gene: TRBD1; J gene: TRBJ1-1; CDR3 length: 14; V gene: TRBV27; CDR3 protein: CASGSQGGGTEAFF; CDR3 DNA: TGTGCCAGCGGCTCGCAGGGGGGGGGCACTGAAGCTTTCTTT
clone size: few; D gene: TRBD1; J gene: TRBJ1-5; CDR3 length: 15; V gene: TRBV19; CDR3 protein: CASSISRQGAQPQHF; CDR3 DNA: TGTGCCAGTAGTATTAGCCGACAGGGTGCTCAGCCCCAGCATTTT
clone size: NA; D gene: TRBD2; J gene: TRBJ2-7; CDR3 length: 19; V gene: TRBV12-3/TRBV12-4; CDR3 protein: CAGSYISDGLSGNGYEQYF; CDR3 DNA: TGTGCCGGCAGTTACATTTCCGACGGCCTCAGCGGGAACGGCTACGAGCAGTACTTC